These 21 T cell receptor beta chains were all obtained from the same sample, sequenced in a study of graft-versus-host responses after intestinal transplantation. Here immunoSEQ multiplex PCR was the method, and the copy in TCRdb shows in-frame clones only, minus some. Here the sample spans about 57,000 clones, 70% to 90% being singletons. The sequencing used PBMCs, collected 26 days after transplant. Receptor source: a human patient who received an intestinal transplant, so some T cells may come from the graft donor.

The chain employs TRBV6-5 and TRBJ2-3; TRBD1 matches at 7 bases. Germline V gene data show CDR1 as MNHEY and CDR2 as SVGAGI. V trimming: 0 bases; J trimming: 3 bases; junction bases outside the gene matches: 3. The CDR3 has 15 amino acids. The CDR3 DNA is TGTGCCAGCAGTTACTCGGACAGGAATACAGATACGCAGTATTTT. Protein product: CASSYSDRNTDTQYF.

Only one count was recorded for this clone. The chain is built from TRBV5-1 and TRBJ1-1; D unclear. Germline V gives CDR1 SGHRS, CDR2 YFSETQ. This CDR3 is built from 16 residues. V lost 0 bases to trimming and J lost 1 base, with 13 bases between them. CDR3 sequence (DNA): TGCGCCAGCAGCTTGGGCTTGGCAGGTGAGAACACTGAAGCTTTCTTT. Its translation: CASSLGLAGENTEAFF.

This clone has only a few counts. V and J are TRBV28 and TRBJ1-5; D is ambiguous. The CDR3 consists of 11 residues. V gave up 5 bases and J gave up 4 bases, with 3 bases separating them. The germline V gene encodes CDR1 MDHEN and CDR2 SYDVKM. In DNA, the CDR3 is TGTGCCAGCAGTCTAAATCAGCCCCAGCATTTT. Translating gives CASSLNQPQHF.

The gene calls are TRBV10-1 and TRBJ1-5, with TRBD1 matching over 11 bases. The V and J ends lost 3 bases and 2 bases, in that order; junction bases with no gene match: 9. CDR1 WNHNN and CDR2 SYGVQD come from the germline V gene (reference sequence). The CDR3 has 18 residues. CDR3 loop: CASSDPDRGRGGNQPQHF. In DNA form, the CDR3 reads TGCGCCAGCAGTGACCCGGACAGGGGGCGAGGTGGCAATCAGCCCCAGCATTTT.

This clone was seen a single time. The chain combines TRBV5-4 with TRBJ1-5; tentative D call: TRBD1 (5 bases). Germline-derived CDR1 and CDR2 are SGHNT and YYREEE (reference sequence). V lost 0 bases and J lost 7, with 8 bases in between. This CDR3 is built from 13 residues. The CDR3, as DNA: TGTGCCAGCAGCTTGGGCGGGGGGCAGCCCCAGCATTTT. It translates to CASSLGGGQPQHF.

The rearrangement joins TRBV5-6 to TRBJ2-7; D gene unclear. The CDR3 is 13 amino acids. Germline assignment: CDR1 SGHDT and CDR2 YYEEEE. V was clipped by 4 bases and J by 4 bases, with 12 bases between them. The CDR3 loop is CASSLGILYEQYF. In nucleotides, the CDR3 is TGTGCCAGCAGCCTGGGGATACTATACGAGCAGTACTTC.

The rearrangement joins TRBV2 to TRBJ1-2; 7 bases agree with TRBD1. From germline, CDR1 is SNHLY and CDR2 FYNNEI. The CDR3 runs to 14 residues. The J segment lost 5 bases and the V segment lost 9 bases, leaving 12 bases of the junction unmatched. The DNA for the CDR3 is TGTGCCAGGCTACCGGGACAGTTTAAATATGGCTACACCTTC. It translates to CARLPGQFKYGYTF.

The CDR3 here is CASSNWDSSGYTF. The CDR3 DNA reads as TGTGCCAGCAGTAATTGGGACAGCTCTGGCTACACCTTC. This chain joins TRBV5-5 and TRBJ1-2; 7 bases align to TRBD1. The CDR3 spans 13 residues. V trimming: 5 bases; J trimming: 7 bases; junction bases outside the gene matches: 8. The germline CDR1 and CDR2 sequences are SGHKS and YYEKEE (reference sequence).

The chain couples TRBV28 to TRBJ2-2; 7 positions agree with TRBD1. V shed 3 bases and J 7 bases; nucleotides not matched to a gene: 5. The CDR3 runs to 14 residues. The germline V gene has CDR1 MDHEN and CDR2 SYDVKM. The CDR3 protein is CASSFRQGSGELFF. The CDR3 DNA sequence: TGTGCCAGCAGTTTCCGACAGGGCAGCGGGGAGCTGTTTTTT.

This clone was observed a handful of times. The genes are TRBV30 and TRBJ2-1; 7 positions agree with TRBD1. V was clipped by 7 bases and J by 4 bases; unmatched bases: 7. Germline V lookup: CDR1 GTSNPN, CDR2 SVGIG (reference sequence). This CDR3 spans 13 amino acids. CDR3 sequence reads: CASTGTAYNEQFF. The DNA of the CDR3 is TGTGCCTCAACGGGGACAGCTTACAATGAGCAGTTCTTC.

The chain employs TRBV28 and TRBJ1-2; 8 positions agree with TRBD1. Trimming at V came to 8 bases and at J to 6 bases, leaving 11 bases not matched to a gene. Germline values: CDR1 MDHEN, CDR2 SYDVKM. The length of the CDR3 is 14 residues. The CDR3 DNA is TGTGCCAGCGTTCCCAGGGGGCGACTCAATGGCTACACCTTC. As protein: CASVPRGRLNGYTF.

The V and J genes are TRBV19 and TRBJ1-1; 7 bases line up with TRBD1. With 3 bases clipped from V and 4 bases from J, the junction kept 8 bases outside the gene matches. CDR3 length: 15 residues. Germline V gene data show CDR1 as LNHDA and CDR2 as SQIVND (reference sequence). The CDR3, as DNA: TGTGCCAGTAGTATCCTCGGACAGGCTAGCACTGAAGCTTTCTTT. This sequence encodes CASSILGQASTEAFF.

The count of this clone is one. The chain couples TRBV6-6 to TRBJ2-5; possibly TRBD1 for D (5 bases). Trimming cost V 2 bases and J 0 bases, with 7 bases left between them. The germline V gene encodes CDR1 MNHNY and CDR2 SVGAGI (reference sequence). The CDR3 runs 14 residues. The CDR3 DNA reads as TGTGCCAGCAGTTACCTGACAGACCAAGAGACCCAGTACTTC. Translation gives CASSYLTDQETQYF.

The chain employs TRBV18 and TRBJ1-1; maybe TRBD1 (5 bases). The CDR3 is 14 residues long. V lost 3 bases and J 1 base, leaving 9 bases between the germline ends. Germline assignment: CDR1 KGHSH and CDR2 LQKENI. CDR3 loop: CASSPRQQNTEAFF. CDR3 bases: TGTGCCAGCTCACCGCGACAGCAGAACACTGAAGCTTTCTTT.

CDR3 loop: CASSPTTGPNPYGYTF. The CDR3 DNA follows: TGTGCCAGCAGCCCAACCACTGGGCCTAATCCATATGGCTACACCTTC. V gene TRBV4-2 combines with J gene TRBJ1-2; D not certain. The CDR3 is 16 amino acids. V lost 4 bases to trimming and J lost 5 bases, with 20 bases between them. The germline V gene has CDR1 LGHNA and CDR2 YNFKEQ.

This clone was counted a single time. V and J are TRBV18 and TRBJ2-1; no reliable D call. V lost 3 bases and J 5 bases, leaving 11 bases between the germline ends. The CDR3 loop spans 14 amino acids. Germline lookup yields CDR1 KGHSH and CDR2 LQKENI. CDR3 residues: CASSPSTENNEQFF. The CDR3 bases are TGTGCCAGCTCACCTTCCACAGAGAACAATGAGCAGTTCTTC.

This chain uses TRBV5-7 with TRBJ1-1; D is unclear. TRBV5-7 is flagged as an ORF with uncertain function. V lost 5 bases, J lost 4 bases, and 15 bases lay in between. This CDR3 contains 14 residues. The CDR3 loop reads CASRRHKVATEAFF. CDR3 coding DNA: TGTGCCAGCAGACGTCACAAGGTAGCCACTGAAGCTTTCTTT.

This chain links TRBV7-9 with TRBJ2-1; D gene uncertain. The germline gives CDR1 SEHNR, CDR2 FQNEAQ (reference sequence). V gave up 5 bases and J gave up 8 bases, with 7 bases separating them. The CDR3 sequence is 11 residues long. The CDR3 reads CASSLTDEQFF. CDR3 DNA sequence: TGTGCCAGCAGCCTCACAGATGAGCAGTTCTTC.

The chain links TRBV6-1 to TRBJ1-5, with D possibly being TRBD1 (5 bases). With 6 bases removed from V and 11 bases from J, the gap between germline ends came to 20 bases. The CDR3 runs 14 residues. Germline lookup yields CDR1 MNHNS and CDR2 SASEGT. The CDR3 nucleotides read TGTGCCAGCAGCGAAACCGCCTTGGGGCCCACCCAGCATTTT. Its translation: CASSETALGPTQHF.

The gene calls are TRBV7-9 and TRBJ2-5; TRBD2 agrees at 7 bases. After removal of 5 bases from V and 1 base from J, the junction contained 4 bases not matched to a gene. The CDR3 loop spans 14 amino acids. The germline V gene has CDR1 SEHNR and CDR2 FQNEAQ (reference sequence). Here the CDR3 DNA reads TGTGCCAGCAGCCAGAGCGGGGCCCAAGAGACCCAGTACTTC. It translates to CASSQSGAQETQYF.

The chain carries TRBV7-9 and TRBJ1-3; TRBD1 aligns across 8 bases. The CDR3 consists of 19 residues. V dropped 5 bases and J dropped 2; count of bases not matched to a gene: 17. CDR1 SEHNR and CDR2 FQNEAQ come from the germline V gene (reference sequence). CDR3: CASSRRGVERTGPGNTIYF. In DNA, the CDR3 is TGTGCCAGCAGCCGTCGAGGGGTTGAGAGGACAGGGCCTGGAAACACCATATATTTT. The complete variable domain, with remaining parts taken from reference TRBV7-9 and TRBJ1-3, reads DTGVSQNPRHKITKRGQNVTFRCDPISEHNRLYWYRQTLGQGPEFLTYFQNEAQLEKSRLLSDRFSAERPKGSFSTLEIQRTEQGDSAMYLCASSRRGVERTGPGNTIYFGEGSWLTVV.